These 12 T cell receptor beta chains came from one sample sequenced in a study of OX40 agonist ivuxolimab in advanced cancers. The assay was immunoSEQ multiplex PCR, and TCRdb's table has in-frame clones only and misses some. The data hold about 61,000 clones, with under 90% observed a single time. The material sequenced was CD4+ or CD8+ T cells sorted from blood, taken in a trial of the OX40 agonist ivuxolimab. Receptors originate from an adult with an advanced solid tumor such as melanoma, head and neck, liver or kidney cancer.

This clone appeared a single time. CDR3 region: CASRMEGTNTGELFF. In nucleotides, the CDR3 is TGTGCCAGCAGGATGGAGGGGACGAACACCGGGGAGCTGTTTTTT. The V and J genes are TRBV11-2 and TRBJ2-2; weak D call: TRBD2 (6 bases). This CDR3 spans 15 amino acids. Germline values: CDR1 SGHAT, CDR2 FQNNGV. The ends were cut back, 6 bases at V and 0 bases at J, with 11 bases in the middle.

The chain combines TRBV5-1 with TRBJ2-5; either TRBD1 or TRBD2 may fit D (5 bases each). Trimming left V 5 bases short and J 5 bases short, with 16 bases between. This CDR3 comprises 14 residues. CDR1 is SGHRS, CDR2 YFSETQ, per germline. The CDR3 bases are TGCGCCAGCAGTCCGGGACCCCAAGAGGAGACCCAGTACTTC. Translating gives CASSPGPQEETQYF. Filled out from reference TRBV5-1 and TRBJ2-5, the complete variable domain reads KAGVTQTPRYLIKTRGQQVTLSCSPISGHRSVSWYQQTPGQGLQFLFEYFSETQRNKGNFPGRFSGRQFSNSRSEMNVSTLELGDSALYLCASSPGPQEETQYFGPGTRLLVL.

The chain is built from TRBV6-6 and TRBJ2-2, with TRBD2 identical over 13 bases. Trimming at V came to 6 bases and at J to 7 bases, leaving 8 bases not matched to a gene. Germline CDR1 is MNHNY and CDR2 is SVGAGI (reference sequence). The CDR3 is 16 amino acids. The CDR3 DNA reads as TGTGCCAGCAGACTTGGACTAGCGGGAGTTCTCGGGGAGCTGTTTTTT. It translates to CASRLGLAGVLGELFF.

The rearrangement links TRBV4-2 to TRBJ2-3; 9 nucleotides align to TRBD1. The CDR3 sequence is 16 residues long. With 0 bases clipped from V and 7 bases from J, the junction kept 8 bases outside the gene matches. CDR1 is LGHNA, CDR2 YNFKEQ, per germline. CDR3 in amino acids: CASSQDWTGAVNTQYF. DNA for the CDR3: TGTGCCAGCAGCCAAGACTGGACAGGGGCCGTGAATACGCAGTATTTT.

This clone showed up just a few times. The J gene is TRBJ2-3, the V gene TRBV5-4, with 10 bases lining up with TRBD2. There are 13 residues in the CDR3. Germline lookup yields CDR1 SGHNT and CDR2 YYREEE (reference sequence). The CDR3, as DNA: TGTGCTTTCAGCGGGAGGGACGTCTGGACGCAGTATTTT. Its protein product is CAFSGRDVWTQYF. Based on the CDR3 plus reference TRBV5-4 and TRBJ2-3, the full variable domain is ETGVTQSPTHLIKTRGQQVTLRCSSQSGHNTVSWYQQALGQGPQFIFQYYREEENGRGNFPPRFSGLQFPNYSSELNVNALELDDSALYLCAFSGRDVWTQYFGPGTRLTVL.

Here the CDR3 DNA reads TGTGCCAGCAGCCAGGGGGCAGGGCGAGTGCAGTATTTT. Translated, it gives CASSQGAGRVQYF. The J gene is TRBJ2-3, the V gene TRBV11-3; 8 nucleotides align to TRBD1. CDR3 length: 13 amino acids. From germline, CDR1 is SGHNT and CDR2 YENEEA. J lost 11 bases, V lost 5 bases, and 9 bases had no gene match.

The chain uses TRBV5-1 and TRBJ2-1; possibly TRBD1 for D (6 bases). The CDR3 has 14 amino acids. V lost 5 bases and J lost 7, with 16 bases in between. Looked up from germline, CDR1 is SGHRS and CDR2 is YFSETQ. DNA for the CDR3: TGCGCCAGCAGGCGGACAGCTACGGGGAATGAGCAGTTCTTC. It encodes CASRRTATGNEQFF. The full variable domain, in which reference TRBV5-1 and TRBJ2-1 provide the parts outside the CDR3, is KAGVTQTPRYLIKTRGQQVTLSCSPISGHRSVSWYQQTPGQGLQFLFEYFSETQRNKGNFPGRFSGRQFSNSRSEMNVSTLELGDSALYLCASRRTATGNEQFFGPGTRLTVL.

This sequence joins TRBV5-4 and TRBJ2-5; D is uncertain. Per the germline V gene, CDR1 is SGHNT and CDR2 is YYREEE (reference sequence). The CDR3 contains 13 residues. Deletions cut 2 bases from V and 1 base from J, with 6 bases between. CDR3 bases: TGTGCCAGCAGCTTCGACGGCCAAGAGACCCAGTACTTC. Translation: CASSFDGQETQYF.

The CDR3 loop reads CAWSVVDSNQPQHF. CDR3 DNA sequence: TGTGCCTGGAGTGTGGTCGATAGCAATCAGCCCCAGCATTTT. The chain joins TRBV30 to TRBJ1-5; D gene unclear. The CDR3 length is 14 residues. Germline V lookup: CDR1 GTSNPN, CDR2 SVGIG (reference sequence). V was clipped by 0 bases and J by 0 bases, with 6 bases between them.

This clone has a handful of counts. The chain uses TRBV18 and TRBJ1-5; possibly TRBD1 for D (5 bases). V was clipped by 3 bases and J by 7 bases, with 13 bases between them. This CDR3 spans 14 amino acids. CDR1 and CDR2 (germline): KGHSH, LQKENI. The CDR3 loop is CASSPSGGGQPQHF. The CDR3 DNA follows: TGTGCCAGCTCACCGTCCGGGGGAGGGCAGCCCCAGCATTTT. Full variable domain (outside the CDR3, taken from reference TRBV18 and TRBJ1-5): NAGVMQNPRHLVRRRGQEARLRCSPMKGHSHVYWYRQLPEEGLKFMVYLQKENIIDESGMPKERFSAEFPKEGPSILRIQQVVRGDSAAYFCASSPSGGGQPQHFGDGTRLSIL.

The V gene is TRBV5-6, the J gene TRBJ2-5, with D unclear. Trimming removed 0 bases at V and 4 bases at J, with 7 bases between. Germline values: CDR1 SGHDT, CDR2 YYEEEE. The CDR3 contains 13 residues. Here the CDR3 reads CASSLVPRETQYF. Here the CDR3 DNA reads TGTGCCAGCAGCTTGGTCCCCCGAGAGACCCAGTACTTC.

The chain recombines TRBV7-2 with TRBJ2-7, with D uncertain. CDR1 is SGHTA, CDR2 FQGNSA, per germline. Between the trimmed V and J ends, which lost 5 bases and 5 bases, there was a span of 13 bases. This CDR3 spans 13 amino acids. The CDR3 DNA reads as TGTGCCAGCAGCCTCTCGACCGCAGACGAGCAGTACTTC. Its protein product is CASSLSTADEQYF.